This passage covers 27 T cell receptor beta chains from one sample sequenced in a study of post-analysis software for immune sequencing data (dated by TCRdb to about 2015). Points the paper makes about the study in general: Significantly higher frequencies in patients than in controls were found for five or six TRBV segments, including TRBV5-6, TRBV5-1 and TRBV20-1.

Which antigens these TCRs recognize remains unknown. The library came from PCR. Sequencer: Illumina HiSeq 2500. To reduce PCR and sequencing biases, unique molecular identifiers were built into the TCR beta cDNA libraries. TCRdb itself trimmed the public reads at Q25 with fastp, ran MiXCR and retained productive beta chains. CDR3 protein duplicates are merged, each entry listing the most common genes and DNA. Across this sample there are 450,000 or so distinct CDR3 sequences, with under 55% seen only once. Over 10% of the sample belongs to the ten largest clones. Sample: blood. All receptors derive from a girl aged 5-17 years with multiple sclerosis.

The rearrangement uses TRBV5-1 and TRBJ2-1; 10 bases fit TRBD2. V trimming: 0 bases; J trimming: 2 bases; junction bases outside the gene matches: 8. The CDR3 extends over 18 amino acids. Germline CDR1 reads SGHRS; CDR2 reads YFSETQ. CDR3 nucleotides: TGCGCCAGCAGCTTGGCCTACAGTAGCGGGAGGACCTACAATGAGCAGTTCTTC. Translation: CASSLAYSSGRTYNEQFF.

CDR3 nucleotides: TGTGCCAGCAGTGGATCCATGACCCAGTACTTC. Translated, it gives CASSGSMTQYF. The rearrangement uses TRBV12-3 or TRBV12-4 and TRBJ2-5; no definite D call. Trimming removed 5 bases from V and 7 bases from J, with 8 bases in between. This CDR3 has 11 amino acids.

The J gene is TRBJ1-2, the V gene TRBV4-1; a weak D match, TRBD1 (5 bases). Germline assignment: CDR1 MGHRA and CDR2 YSYEKL. The CDR3 runs 13 residues. Trimming removed 5 bases at V and 3 bases at J, with 10 bases between. The CDR3 bases are TGCGCCAGCAGCGACCGGGACTACTATGGCTACACCTTC. The encoded protein is CASSDRDYYGYTF.

Points on this clonotype: One end of the junction varies from germline; a read error may be responsible. The chain recombines TRBV27 with TRBJ2-7; D unresolved. This CDR3 is 14 amino acids long. The germline CDR1 and CDR2 sequences are MNHEY and SMNVEV (reference sequence). CDR3: CASSTPDGSYGQYF. The CDR3 DNA reads as TGTGCCAGCAGCACCCCGGACGGCTCCTACGGGCAGTACTTC.

The rearrangement links TRBV5-1 to TRBJ1-1; D unresolved. CDR3 length: 14 amino acids. The germline gives CDR1 SGHRS, CDR2 YFSETQ. With 0 bases removed from V and 1 base from J, the gap between germline ends came to 7 bases. The CDR3 coding sequence is TGCGCCAGCAGCTTGGAGCCAGCGAACACTGAAGCTTTCTTT. This gives the protein CASSLEPANTEAFF.

The chain couples TRBV28 to TRBJ2-7, with D perhaps TRBD1 or TRBD2 (5 bases each). The germline V gene has CDR1 MDHEN and CDR2 SYDVKM. This CDR3 has 15 residues. V was shortened by 3 bases and J by 2 bases, with 14 bases between the two germline ends. DNA for the CDR3: TGTGCCAGCAGTTTCCCGGGACCCCCTACCTACGAGCAGTACTTC. It translates to CASSFPGPPTYEQYF.

The V gene is TRBV12-3 or TRBV12-4, the J gene TRBJ2-1; TRBD2 might be the D (7 bases). The CDR3 sequence is 16 residues long. V lost 1 base to trimming and J lost 7 bases, with 17 bases between them. The CDR3 nucleotides are TGTGCCAGCAGTTTAGAGGCAACGGGGGGCGGGAATGAGCAGTTCTTC. Encoded protein: CASSLEATGGGNEQFF.

This chain joins TRBV7-2 and TRBJ1-2; 7 bases map to TRBD1. The CDR3 extends over 17 amino acids. CDR1 is SGHTA and CDR2 is FQGNSA in the germline V gene. J lost 6 bases, V lost 5 bases, and 18 bases had no gene match. The CDR3 spells CASSPNSGGGRGDGYTF. CDR3 in DNA: TGTGCCAGCAGCCCTAACTCAGGGGGGGGCCGAGGAGATGGCTACACCTTC.

This chain uses TRBV5-5 with TRBJ1-5; D perhaps matches TRBD1 (5 bases). Germline CDR1 is SGHKS and CDR2 is YYEKEE (reference sequence). The CDR3 covers 18 residues. V was shortened by 4 bases and J by 5 bases, with 25 bases between the two germline ends. CDR3 sequence: CASSVAGPQGTRHQPQHF. The CDR3 DNA sequence: TGTGCCAGCAGCGTCGCTGGGCCCCAGGGAACTAGGCATCAGCCCCAGCATTTT. Filled out from reference TRBV5-5 and TRBJ1-5, the complete variable domain reads DAGVTQSPTHLIKTRGQQVTLRCSPISGHKSVSWYQQVLGQGPQFIFQYYEKEERGRGNFPDRFSARQFPNYSSELNVNALLLGDSALYLCASSVAGPQGTRHQPQHFGDGTRLSIL.

This clonotype was seen more than once but under ten times. V and J are TRBV4-2 and TRBJ2-7, with D maybe TRBD2 (6 bases). This CDR3 contains 16 residues. Germline V CDR1 and CDR2: LGHNA, YNFKEQ. V was clipped by 0 bases and J by 4 bases, with 16 bases between them. CDR3 sequence: CASSQDGYNGGYEQYF. The CDR3 DNA is TGTGCCAGCAGCCAAGATGGTTACAACGGGGGTTACGAGCAGTACTTC.

The chain recombines TRBV29-1 with TRBJ2-7, with D possibly matching TRBD1 (6 bases). The CDR3 has 14 residues. Trimming removed 4 bases from V and 4 bases from J, with 17 bases in between. Looked up from germline, CDR1 is SQVTM and CDR2 is ANQGSEA. This chain's CDR3 is CSVAPGARVYEQYF. CDR3 DNA sequence: TGCAGCGTTGCTCCAGGGGCCAGGGTTTACGAGCAGTACTTC.

The chain employs TRBV12-3 or TRBV12-4 and TRBJ2-1; D is perhaps TRBD2 (6 bases). V was pared by 0 bases and J by 5 bases, with 20 bases between. This CDR3 contains 18 residues. CDR3 nucleotides: TGTGCCAGCAGTTTAGCCGGGGGTGTTGGTACTAGAGACAATGAGCAGTTCTTC. It codes for CASSLAGGVGTRDNEQFF.

The chain has TRBV12-5 and TRBJ2-3; 9 positions match TRBD1. Looked up from germline, CDR1 is LGHNT and CDR2 is FRNRAP. Unmatched junction bases numbered 3, after V lost 6 bases and J lost 5 bases. This CDR3 is built from 13 residues. CDR3 residues: CASGRDREDTQYF. CDR3 nucleotide sequence: TGTGCTAGTGGCCGGGACAGGGAAGATACGCAGTATTTT.

CDR3 sequence (DNA): TGCAGCGTTGAAGATCACCAAGGCGGACAGTACTTC. The encoded protein is CSVEDHQGGQYF. The rearrangement uses TRBV29-1 and TRBJ2-7; D is undetermined. V dropped 0 bases and J dropped 10 bases, with 13 bases sitting between them. The CDR3 is 12 amino acids. Looked up from germline, CDR1 is SQVTM and CDR2 is ANQGSEA.

In this sample, this clonotype turned up once. This chain joins TRBV7-2 and TRBJ2-3, with unresolved D. This CDR3 comprises 15 residues. CDR1 is SGHTA, CDR2 FQGNSA, per germline. V was pared by 3 bases and J by 4 bases, with 14 bases between. CDR3 bases: TGTGCCAGCAGCTTGTTGGGTATTGACGCAGATACGCAGTATTTT. The encoded protein is CASSLLGIDADTQYF.

V usage is TRBV5-1 and J usage is TRBJ2-5; perhaps TRBD1 as D (6 bases). Germline V lookup: CDR1 SGHRS, CDR2 YFSETQ. The V and J ends lost 4 bases and 4 bases respectively, with 14 bases between them. The CDR3 length is 14 residues. CDR3 DNA: TGCGCCAGCAGCCTACAACAGGGATCAGAGACCCAGTACTTC. This gives the protein CASSLQQGSETQYF.

As for this clonotype: Because the CDR3 is missing its conserved closing phenylalanine or tryptophan, this is likely a read error. V usage is TRBV29-1 and J usage is TRBJ2-7; 10 positions agree with TRBD1. The ends lost 5 bases at V and 3 bases at J; junction bases unmatched: 10. The length of the CDR3 is 15 residues. Looked up from germline, CDR1 is SQVTM and CDR2 is ANQGSEA. This chain's CDR3 is CSVKWETGGYYEQYL. The CDR3 nucleotides are TGCAGCGTTAAGTGGGAGACAGGGGGCTACTACGAGCAGTACTTG.

This clonotype was observed a handful of times. The rearrangement joins TRBV10-3 to TRBJ2-5, with TRBD1 identical over 8 bases. The CDR3 has 13 amino acids. With 11 bases clipped from V and 2 bases from J, the junction kept 7 bases outside the gene matches. CDR1 and CDR2 from the germline V gene are ENHRY and SYGVKD. CDR3 sequence (DNA): TGTGCCGTCCGGACAGGGTCACAAGAGACCCAGTACTTC. Protein: CAVRTGSQETQYF.

The chain carries TRBV4-2 and TRBJ2-7; 11 positions agree with TRBD1. The germline gives CDR1 LGHNA, CDR2 YNFKEQ. J was trimmed by 4 bases and V by 4 bases; bases with no gene match: 12. The length of the CDR3 is 17 residues. The CDR3 loop is CASSLSTGTGGYYEQYF. For the CDR3, the DNA is TGTGCCAGCAGCCTTTCCACCGGGACAGGGGGTTATTACGAGCAGTACTTC.

V and J are TRBV6-5 and TRBJ2-4; TRBD1 agrees at 12 bases. The V gene's germline CDR1 is MNHEY and CDR2 SVGAGI. This CDR3 has 18 residues. The V segment lost 0 bases and the J segment 13 bases; nucleotides outside the gene matches: 16. CDR3 bases: TGTGCCAGCAGTTACTCGACATTCCGGGGACAGGGGGCTTGGGAGCAGTACTTC. Its protein is CASSYSTFRGQGAWEQYF.

The CDR3 here is CASSLSRENEQFF. CDR3 bases: TGTGCCAGCAGCTTAAGTCGAGAGAATGAGCAGTTCTTC. The chain recombines TRBV7-3 with TRBJ2-1, with D unresolved. The V gene's germline CDR1 is SGHTA and CDR2 FQGTGA. The CDR3 runs to 13 residues. With 1 base removed from V and 7 bases from J, the gap between germline ends came to 8 bases.

The V gene is TRBV7-2, the J gene TRBJ2-3, with D perhaps matching TRBD2 (5 bases). Trimming took off 0 bases at V and 11 bases at J, with 18 bases between the two ends. Per germline, CDR1 SGHTA and CDR2 FQGNSA. CDR3 length equals 15 residues. The CDR3 nucleotides are TGTGCCAGCAGCTTAGCGGGAGTTACCTACAATGAGCAGTATTTT. This codes for CASSLAGVTYNEQYF.

The chain has TRBV7-8 and TRBJ2-1, with 11 nucleotides matching TRBD2. CDR3 length: 15 residues. V trimming: 5 bases; J trimming: 15 bases; junction bases outside the gene matches: 15. Germline values: CDR1 SGHVS, CDR2 FQNEAQ. DNA for the CDR3: TGTGCCAGCAGCCCGGCCCTAGCGGGAGGCCCTTTTGGGTTCTTC. Encoded protein: CASSPALAGGPFGFF.

CDR3 sequence (DNA): TGTGCCAGCAGCTTCCCAGGACTTGAGCAGTTCTTC. This sequence encodes CASSFPGLEQFF. This chain connects TRBV7-3 to TRBJ2-1, with D possibly being TRBD2 (5 bases). There are 12 residues in the CDR3. In germline, CDR1 is SGHTA, CDR2 FQGTGA. Trimming pared 3 bases from V and 9 bases from J, leaving 9 bases between.

The rearrangement joins TRBV6-2 or TRBV6-3 to TRBJ2-1; 7 bases are shared with TRBD2. The CDR3 runs 15 residues. The V segment lost 1 base and the J segment 5 bases; nucleotides outside the gene matches: 5. In germline, CDR1 is MNHEY, CDR2 SVGEGT. CDR3 DNA: TGTGCCAGCAGTTACTGGGCTAGCGGCCACAATGAGCAGTTCTTC. Amino acid sequence: CASSYWASGHNEQFF.

V and J are TRBV7-2 and TRBJ2-7, with D possibly matching TRBD1 (6 bases). This CDR3 has 14 amino acids. Deletions cut 5 bases from V and 2 bases from J, with 13 bases between. CDR1 SGHTA and CDR2 FQGNSA come from the germline V gene. The CDR3 coding sequence is TGTGCCAGCAGCCCGCGGACAGAAACCTACGAGCAGTACTTC. It translates to CASSPRTETYEQYF.

This clonotype was seen many times. V usage is TRBV6-1 and J usage is TRBJ1-2; D may be TRBD1 (6 bases). V was cut by 5 bases and J by 5 bases, with 21 bases left in between. The CDR3 consists of 16 residues. Germline CDR1 reads MNHNS; CDR2 reads SASEGT. The chain's CDR3 is CASSTQPKDSFYGYTF. CDR3 in DNA: TGTGCCAGCAGTACCCAACCTAAGGACAGTTTTTATGGCTACACCTTC.